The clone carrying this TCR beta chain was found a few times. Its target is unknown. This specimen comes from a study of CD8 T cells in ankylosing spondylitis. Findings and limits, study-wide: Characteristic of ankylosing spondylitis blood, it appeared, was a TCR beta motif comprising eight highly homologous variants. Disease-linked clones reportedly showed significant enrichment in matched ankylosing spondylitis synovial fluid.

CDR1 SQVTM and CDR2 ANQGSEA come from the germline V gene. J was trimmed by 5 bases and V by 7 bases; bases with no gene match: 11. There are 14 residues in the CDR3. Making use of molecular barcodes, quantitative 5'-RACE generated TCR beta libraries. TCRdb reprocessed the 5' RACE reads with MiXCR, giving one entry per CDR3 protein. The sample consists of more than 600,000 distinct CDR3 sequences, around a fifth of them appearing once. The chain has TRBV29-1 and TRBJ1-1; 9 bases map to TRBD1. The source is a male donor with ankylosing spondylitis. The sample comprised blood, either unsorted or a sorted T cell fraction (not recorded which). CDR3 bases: TGCAGCGCCGATTCGGACAGGGGAGGAACTGAAGCTTTCTTT. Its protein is CSADSDRGGTEAFF.